This T cell receptor (beta chain) is from a study of regulatory T cells in long-lasting Graves disease. The study's findings and limits: Repertoires from persistent disease leaned toward TRBV28, TRBJ1-2 and TRBJ2-5. The study found lower TCR diversity in persistent Graves' patients than in newly diagnosed ones.

With 3 bases clipped from V and 5 bases from J, the junction kept 11 bases outside the gene matches. The germline V gene has CDR1 LNHNV and CDR2 YYDKDF (reference sequence). The CDR3 is 16 amino acids. The sample holds many counts of this clonotype. Its target is not known. To make TCR beta libraries, researchers used iRepertoire HTBI primers and Arm-PCR of CDR3 regions. TCRdb reanalysed the multiplex PCR reads using MiXCR and keeps one entry per CDR3 protein. Of 400,000 to 450,000 distinct CDR3 sequences listed, about 15% were seen once; the top ten hold roughly 17%. Time point described: newly diagnosed GD, antithyroid drugs for less than 3 months. PBMCs provided the RNA from which the TCR library was made. These data also formed part of another study, on T cells in Graves' hyperthyroidism and ophthalmopathy. This second study notes: Researchers ran a first-round RT-PCR on the TCR CDR3 using the HTBI primer set. The majority of expanded thyroid clonotypes above 0.001 also appeared in blood.

The receptor was isolated from a woman aged 30 to 39 with Graves disease. The V call is TRBV15, the J call TRBJ2-3; 7 positions agree with TRBD2. Sequencing used peripheral blood mononuclear cells (PBMCs), obtained at new diagnosis, from a patient treated with antithyroid drugs. The CDR3 DNA sequence: TGTGCCACCAGCAGCGGTCGGGGGGATCAGGGAGATACGCAGTATTTT. Protein sequence: CATSSGRGDQGDTQYF.